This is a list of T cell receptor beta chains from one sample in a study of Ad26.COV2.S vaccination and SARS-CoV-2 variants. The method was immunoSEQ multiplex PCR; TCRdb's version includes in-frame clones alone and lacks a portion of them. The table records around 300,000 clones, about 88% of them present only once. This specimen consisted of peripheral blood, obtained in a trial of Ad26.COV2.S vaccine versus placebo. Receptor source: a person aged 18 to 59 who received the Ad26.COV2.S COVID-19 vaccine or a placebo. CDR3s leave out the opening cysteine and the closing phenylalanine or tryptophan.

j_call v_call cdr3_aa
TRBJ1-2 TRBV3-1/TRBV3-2 ASSQASDGYT
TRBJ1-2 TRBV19 ASSSGTAGNYGYT
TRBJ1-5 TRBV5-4 ASSFGGHSDQPQH
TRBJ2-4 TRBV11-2 ASSPEGLAKNIQY
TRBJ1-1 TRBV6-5 ASSRQGTRTEAF
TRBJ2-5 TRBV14 ASSPTWGETQY
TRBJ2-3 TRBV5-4 ASSLLGRGTDTQY
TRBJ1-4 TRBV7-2 ASSSGATNEKLF
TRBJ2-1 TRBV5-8 ASSWWASGRSSYNEQF
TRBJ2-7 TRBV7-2 ASSLPPPYEQY
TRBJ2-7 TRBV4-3 ASSPVGRYTGKVWYEQY